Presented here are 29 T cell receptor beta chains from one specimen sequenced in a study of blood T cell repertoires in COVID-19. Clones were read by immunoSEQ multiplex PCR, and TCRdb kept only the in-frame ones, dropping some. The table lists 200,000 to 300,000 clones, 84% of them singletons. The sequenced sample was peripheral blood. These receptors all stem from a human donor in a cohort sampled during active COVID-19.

DNA for the CDR3: TGTGCCAGCAGCAGAGGGACTAGCGGGGGAGGGTTCGCAGATACGCAGTATTTT. Translating it yields CASSRGTSGGGFADTQYF. This sequence joins TRBV7-2 and TRBJ2-3; 14 nucleotides line up with TRBD2. The CDR3 covers 18 residues. Trimming took 5 bases from V and 4 from J; bases not matched to a gene: 11. In germline, CDR1 is SGHTA, CDR2 FQGNSA.

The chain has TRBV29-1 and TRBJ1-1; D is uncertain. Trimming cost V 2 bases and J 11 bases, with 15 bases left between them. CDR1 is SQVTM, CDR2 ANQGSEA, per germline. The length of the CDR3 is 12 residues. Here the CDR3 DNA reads TGCAGCGTTGAACGGGATTCGTCGGTTGCTTTCTTT. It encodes CSVERDSSVAFF.

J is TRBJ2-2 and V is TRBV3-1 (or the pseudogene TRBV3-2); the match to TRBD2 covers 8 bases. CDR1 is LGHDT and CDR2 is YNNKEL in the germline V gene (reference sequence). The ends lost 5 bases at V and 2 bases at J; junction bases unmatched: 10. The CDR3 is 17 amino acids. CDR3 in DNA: TGTGCCAGCAGCGGGGGGCTAGCGGGTTCAAACACCGGGGAGCTGTTTTTT. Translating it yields CASSGGLAGSNTGELFF.

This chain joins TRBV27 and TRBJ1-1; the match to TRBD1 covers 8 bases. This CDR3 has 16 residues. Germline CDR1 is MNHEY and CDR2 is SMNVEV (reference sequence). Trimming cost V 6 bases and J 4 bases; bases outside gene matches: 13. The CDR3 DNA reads TGTGCCAGCAGCCCTGGACAGGGTGACCGAAGCACTGAAGCTTTCTTT. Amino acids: CASSPGQGDRSTEAFF.

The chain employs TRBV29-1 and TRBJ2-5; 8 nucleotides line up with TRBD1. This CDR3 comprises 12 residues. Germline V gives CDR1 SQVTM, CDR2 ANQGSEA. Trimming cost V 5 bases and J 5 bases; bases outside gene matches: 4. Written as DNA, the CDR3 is TGCAGCGTTTTCAGGGGGCTGGAGACCCAGTACTTC. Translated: CSVFRGLETQYF.

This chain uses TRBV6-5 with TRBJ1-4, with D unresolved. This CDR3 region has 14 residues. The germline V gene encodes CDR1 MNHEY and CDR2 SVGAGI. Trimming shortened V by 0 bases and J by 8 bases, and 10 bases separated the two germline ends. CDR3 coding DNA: TGTGCCAGCAGTTACTCGGGCAGCAACGAAAAACTGTTTTTT. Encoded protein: CASSYSGSNEKLFF.

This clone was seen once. The CDR3 sequence is CASSLTQGDSAFF. CDR3 nucleotides: TGTGCCAGCAGCTTAACCCAGGGGGACTCGGCTTTCTTT. V gene TRBV7-3 combines with J gene TRBJ1-1; 7 positions agree with TRBD1. Trimming at V came to 0 bases and at J to 11 bases, leaving 6 bases not matched to a gene. In germline, CDR1 is SGHTA, CDR2 FQGTGA. CDR3 length: 13 amino acids.

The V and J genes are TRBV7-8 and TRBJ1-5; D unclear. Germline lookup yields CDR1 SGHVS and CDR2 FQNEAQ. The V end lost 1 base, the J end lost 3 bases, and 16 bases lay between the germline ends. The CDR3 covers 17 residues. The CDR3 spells CASSLDVGAGPNQPQHF. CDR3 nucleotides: TGTGCCAGCAGCTTAGACGTGGGCGCGGGCCCCAATCAGCCCCAGCATTTT.

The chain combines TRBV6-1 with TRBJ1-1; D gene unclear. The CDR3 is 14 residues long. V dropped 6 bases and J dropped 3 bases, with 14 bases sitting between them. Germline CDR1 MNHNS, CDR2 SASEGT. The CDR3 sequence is CASRAEESDTEAFF. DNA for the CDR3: TGTGCCAGCAGAGCCGAGGAGAGCGACACTGAAGCTTTCTTT.

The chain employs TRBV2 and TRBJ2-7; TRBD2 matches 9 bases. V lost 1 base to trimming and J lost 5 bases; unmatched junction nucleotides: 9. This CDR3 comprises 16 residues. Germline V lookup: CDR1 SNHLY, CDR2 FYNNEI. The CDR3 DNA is TGTGCCAGCAGTGAAGTAGCGGGAGTAATCCTCCACGAGCAGTACTTC. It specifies CASSEVAGVILHEQYF.

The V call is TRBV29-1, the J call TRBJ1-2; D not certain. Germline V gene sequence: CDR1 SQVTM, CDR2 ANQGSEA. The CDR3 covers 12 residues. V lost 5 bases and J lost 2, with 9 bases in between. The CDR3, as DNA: TGCAGCGTTCTCGGGAGGAACTATGGCTACACCTTC. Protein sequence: CSVLGRNYGYTF.

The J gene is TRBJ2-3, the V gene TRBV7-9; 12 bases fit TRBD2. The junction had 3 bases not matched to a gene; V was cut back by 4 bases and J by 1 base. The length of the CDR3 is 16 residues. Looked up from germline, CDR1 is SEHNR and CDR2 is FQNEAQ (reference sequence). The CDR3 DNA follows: TGTGCCAGCAGCTCCACTAGCGGGGGGCGCACAGATACGCAGTATTTT. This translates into CASSSTSGGRTDTQYF. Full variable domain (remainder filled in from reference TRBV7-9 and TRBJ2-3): DTGVSQNPRHKITKRGQNVTFRCDPISEHNRLYWYRQTLGQGPEFLTYFQNEAQLEKSRLLSDRFSAERPKGSFSTLEIQRTEQGDSAMYLCASSSTSGGRTDTQYFGPGTRLTVL.

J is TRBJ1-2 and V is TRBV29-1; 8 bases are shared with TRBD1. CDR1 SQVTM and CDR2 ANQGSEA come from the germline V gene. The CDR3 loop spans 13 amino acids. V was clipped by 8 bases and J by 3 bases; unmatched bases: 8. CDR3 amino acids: CSIVDREDYGYTF. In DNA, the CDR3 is TGCAGCATTGTGGACAGGGAGGACTATGGCTACACCTTC.

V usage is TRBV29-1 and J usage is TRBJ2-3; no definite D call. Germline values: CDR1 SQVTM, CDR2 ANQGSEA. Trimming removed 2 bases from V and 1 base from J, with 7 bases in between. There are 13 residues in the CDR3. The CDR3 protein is CSVEHRGTDTQYF. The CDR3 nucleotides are TGCAGCGTTGAACACCGGGGCACAGATACGCAGTATTTT.

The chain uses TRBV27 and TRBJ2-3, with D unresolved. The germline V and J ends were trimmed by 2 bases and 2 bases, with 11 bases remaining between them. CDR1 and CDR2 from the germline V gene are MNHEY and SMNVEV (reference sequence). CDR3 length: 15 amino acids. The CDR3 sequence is CASSLGVRPTDTQYF. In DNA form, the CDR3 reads TGTGCCAGCAGTTTAGGTGTGAGGCCCACAGATACGCAGTATTTT.

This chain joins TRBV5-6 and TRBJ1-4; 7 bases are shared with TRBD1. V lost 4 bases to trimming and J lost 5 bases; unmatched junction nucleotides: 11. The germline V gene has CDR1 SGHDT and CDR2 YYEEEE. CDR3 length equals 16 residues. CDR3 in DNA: TGTGCCAGCAGCCAGAGAAAGGACAGGCGGAATGAAAAACTGTTTTTT. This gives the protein CASSQRKDRRNEKLFF.

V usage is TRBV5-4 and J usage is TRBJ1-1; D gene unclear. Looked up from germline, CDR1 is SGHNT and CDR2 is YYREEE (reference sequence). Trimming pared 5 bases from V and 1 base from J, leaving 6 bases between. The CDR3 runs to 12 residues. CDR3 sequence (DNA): TGTGCCAGCAGTTACGGGAACACTGAAGCTTTCTTT. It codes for CASSYGNTEAFF.

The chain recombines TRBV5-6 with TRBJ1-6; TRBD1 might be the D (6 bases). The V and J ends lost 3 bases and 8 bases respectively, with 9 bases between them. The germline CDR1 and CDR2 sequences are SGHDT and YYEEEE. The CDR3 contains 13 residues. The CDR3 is CASSSNRDSPLHF. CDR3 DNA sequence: TGTGCCAGCAGCTCCAACAGGGATTCACCCCTCCACTTT.

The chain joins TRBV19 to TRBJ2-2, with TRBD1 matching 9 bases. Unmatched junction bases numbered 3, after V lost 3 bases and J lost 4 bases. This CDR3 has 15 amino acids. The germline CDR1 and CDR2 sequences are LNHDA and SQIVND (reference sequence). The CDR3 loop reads CASSIRTGATGELFF. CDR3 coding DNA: TGTGCCAGTAGTATCAGGACAGGGGCCACCGGGGAGCTGTTTTTT. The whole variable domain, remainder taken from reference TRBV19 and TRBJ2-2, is DGGITQSPKYLFRKEGQNVTLSCEQNLNHDAMYWYRQDPGQGLRLIYYSQIVNDFQKGDIAEGYSVSREKKESFPLTVTSAQKNPTAFYLCASSIRTGATGELFFGEGSRLTVL.

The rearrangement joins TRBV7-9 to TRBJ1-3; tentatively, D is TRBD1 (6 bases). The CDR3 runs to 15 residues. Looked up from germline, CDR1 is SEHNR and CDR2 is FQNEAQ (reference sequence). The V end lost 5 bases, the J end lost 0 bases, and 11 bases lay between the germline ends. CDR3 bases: TGTGCCAGCAGCAACGACAGGCTCTCTGGAAACACCATATATTTT. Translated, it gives CASSNDRLSGNTIYF.

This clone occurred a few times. CDR3 in amino acids: CASSLWQDQPQHF. The CDR3, as DNA: TGTGCCAGCAGTTTATGGCAGGATCAGCCCCAGCATTTT. J is TRBJ1-5 and V is TRBV28; D is unresolved. Germline assignment: CDR1 MDHEN and CDR2 SYDVKM. The ends were cut back, 0 bases at V and 5 bases at J, with 5 bases in the middle. This CDR3 comprises 13 residues.

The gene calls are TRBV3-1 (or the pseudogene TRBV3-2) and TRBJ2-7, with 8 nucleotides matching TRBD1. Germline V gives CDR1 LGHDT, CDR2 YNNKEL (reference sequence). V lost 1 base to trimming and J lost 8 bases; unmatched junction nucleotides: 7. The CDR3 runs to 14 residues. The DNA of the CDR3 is TGTGCCAGCAGCCAAGGGACAGGGTTTATCCAGCAGTACTTC. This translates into CASSQGTGFIQQYF.

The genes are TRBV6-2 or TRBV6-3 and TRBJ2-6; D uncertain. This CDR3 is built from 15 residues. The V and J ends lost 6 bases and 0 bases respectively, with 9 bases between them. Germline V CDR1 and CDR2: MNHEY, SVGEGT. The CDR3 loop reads CASSLLHSGANVLTF. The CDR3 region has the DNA TGTGCCAGCAGCCTACTTCACTCTGGGGCCAACGTCCTGACTTTC.

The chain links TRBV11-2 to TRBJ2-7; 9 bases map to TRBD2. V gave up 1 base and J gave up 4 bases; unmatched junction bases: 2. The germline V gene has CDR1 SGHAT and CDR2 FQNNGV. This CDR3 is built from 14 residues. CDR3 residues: CASSLGLAGYEQYF. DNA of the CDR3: TGTGCCAGCAGCTTAGGTCTAGCGGGATACGAGCAGTACTTC. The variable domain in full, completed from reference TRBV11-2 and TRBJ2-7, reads EAGVAQSPRYKIIEKRQSVAFWCNPISGHATLYWYQQILGQGPKLLIQFQNNGVVDDSQLPKDRFSAERLKGVDSTLKIQPAKLEDSAVYLCASSLGLAGYEQYFGPGTRLTVT.

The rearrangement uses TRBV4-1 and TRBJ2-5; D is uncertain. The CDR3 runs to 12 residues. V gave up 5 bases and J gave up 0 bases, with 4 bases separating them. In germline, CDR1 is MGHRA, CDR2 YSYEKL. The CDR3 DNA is TGCGCCAGCAGCGAGTACCAAGAGACCCAGTACTTC. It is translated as CASSEYQETQYF.

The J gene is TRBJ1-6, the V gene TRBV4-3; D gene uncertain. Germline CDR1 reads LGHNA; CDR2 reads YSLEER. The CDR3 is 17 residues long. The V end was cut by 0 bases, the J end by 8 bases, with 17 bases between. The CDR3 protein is CASSQDLVSGFDSPLHF. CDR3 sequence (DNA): TGCGCCAGCAGCCAAGATCTTGTTTCGGGGTTTGATTCACCCCTCCACTTT.

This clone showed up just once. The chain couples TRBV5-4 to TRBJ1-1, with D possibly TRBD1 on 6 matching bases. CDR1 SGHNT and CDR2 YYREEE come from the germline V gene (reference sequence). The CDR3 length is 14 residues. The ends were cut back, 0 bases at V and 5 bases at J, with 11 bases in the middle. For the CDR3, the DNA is TGTGCCAGCAGCTTGGGAGGGGGAAGGACTGAAGCTTTCTTT. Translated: CASSLGGGRTEAFF.

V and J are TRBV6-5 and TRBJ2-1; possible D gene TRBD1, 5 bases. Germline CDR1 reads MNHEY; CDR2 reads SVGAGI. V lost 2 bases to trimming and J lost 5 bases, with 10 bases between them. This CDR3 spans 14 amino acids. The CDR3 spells CASSYDSTNNEQFF. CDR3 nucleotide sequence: TGTGCCAGCAGTTACGACAGTACCAACAATGAGCAGTTCTTC.

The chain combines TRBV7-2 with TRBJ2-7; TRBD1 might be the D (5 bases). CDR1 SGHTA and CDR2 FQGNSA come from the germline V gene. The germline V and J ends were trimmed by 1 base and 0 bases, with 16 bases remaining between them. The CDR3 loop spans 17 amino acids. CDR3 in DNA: TGTGCCAGCAGCTTAGGGCCCTCAGGACACCTCTCCTACGAGCAGTACTTC. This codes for CASSLGPSGHLSYEQYF.